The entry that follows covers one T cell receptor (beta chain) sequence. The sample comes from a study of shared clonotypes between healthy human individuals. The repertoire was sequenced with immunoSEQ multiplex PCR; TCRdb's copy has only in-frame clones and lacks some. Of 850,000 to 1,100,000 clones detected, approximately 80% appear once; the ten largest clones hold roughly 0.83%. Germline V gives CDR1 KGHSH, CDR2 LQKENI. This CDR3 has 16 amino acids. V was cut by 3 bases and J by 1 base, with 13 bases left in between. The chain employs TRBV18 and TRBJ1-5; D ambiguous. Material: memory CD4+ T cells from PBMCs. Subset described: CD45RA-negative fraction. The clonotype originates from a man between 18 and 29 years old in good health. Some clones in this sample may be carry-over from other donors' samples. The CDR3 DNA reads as TGTGCCAGCTCACCGAGGGAGGGCCGGAGCAATCAGCCCCAGCATTTT. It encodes CASSPREGRSNQPQHF. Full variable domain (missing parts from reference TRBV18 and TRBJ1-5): NAGVMQNPRHLVRRRGQEARLRCSPMKGHSHVYWYRQLPEEGLKFMVYLQKENIIDESGMPKERFSAEFPKEGPSILRIQQVVRGDSAAYFCASSPREGRSNQPQHFGDGTRLSIL.